The rows below give T cell receptor beta chains drawn from one sample of a study of read filtering for tumor transcriptome and immune sequencing. TCRdb used MiXCR to reprocess the reads, holding one entry per CDR3 protein. The sample holds about 58,000 distinct CDR3 sequences, 9% to 15% seen once. The material sequenced was a population of CD138-negative cells sorted from bone marrow. The receptors originated from a donor aged 40 or older with multiple myeloma. CDR3s include the opening cysteine and the closing phenylalanine or tryptophan. The D gene is left open where the match is weak. Clone sizes are given selectively: once, few, many, or a class where the clone is expanded.

V,size,D,J,CDR3,DNA
TRBV19,many,TRBD1,TRBJ1-1,CASSPNLGQLNTEAFF,TGTGCCAGTAGTCCCAATCTGGGACAGCTGAACACTGAAGCTTTCTTT
TRBV29-1,many,TRBD1,TRBJ2-2,CSGRRGTGNTGELFF,TGCAGCGGACGACGAGGGACAGGCAACACCGGGGAGCTGTTTTTT
TRBV7-2,few,TRBD1,TRBJ2-1,CASSVPGQKQFF,TGTGCCAGCAGCGTTCCGGGACAGAAGCAGTTCTTC
TRBV7-9,many,TRBD1,TRBJ2-5,CASSWGTGQGLQETQYF,TGTGCCAGCAGCTGGGGCACGGGACAGGGCCTCCAAGAGACCCAGTACTTC
TRBV14,many,TRBD2,TRBJ2-1,CASSQGGAGSNEQFF,TGTGCCAGCAGCCAAGGGGGAGCGGGGTCAAATGAGCAGTTCTTC
TRBV19,many,-,TRBJ1-5,CASSIFRSNQPQHF,TGTGCCAGTAGTATCTTTCGTAGCAATCAGCCCCAGCATTTT
TRBV10-3,many,TRBD1,TRBJ1-1,CAIRKTGGAVDTEAFF,TGTGCCATCAGGAAGACAGGGGGCGCGGTTGACACTGAAGCTTTCTTT
TRBV18,many,-,TRBJ1-4,CASSPGGRDEKLFF,TGTGCCAGCTCCCCCGGCGGGCGGGATGAAAAACTGTTTTTT
TRBV19,many,-,TRBJ2-6,CASSMVGAPGANVLTF,TGTGCCAGTAGTATGGTAGGGGCGCCTGGGGCCAACGTCCTGACTTTC
TRBV12-3/TRBV12-4,-,-,TRBJ1-1,CASRTGRSMNTEAFF,TGTGCCAGCAGGACGGGACGGTCCATGAACACTGAAGCTTTCTTT
TRBV7-2,many,-,TRBJ2-5,CASSLGWRGQETQYF,TGTGCCAGCAGCTTAGGATGGCGAGGACAAGAGACCCAGTACTTC
TRBV5-1,many,TRBD1,TRBJ2-1,CASSLIPGTGGSNEQFF,TGCGCCAGCAGCTTGATTCCCGGGACAGGGGGCTCCAATGAGCAGTTCTTC
TRBV7-8,few,-,TRBJ1-6,CASSLRGGNSPLHF,TGTGCCAGCAGCTTACGAGGAGGGAATTCACCCCTCCACTTT
TRBV2,many,TRBD2,TRBJ2-7,CASSPGRGVSYEQYF,TGTGCCAGCAGTCCTGGACGGGGGGTCTCCTACGAGCAGTACTTC
TRBV18,many,-,TRBJ2-3,CASSRQAGTDTQYF,TGTGCCAGCTCACGACAGGCCGGCACAGATACGCAGTATTTT
TRBV11-3,-,-,TRBJ2-1,CASSLDSTGWNNEQLF,TGTGCCAGCAGTTTAGATAGCACTGGTTGGAACAATGAGCAGCTCTTC
TRBV24-1,few,TRBD1,TRBJ1-5,CATTGTGGSNQPQHF,TGTGCCACAACAGGGACAGGGGGTAGCAATCAGCCCCAGCATTTT
TRBV2,many,TRBD1,TRBJ1-2,CASSGVRTGAGYTF,TGTGCCAGCAGTGGTGTTCGGACAGGGGCCGGCTACACCTTC
TRBV20-1,-,TRBD2,TRBJ2-5,CSAKEGGGGRQETQYF,TGCAGTGCTAAGGAGGGCGGGGGGGGTCGACAAGAGACCCAGTACTTC
TRBV18,many,TRBD1,TRBJ2-2,CASSPPGQGESGELFF,TGTGCCAGCTCACCACCGGGACAGGGGGAATCCGGGGAGCTGTTTTTT
TRBV7-2,many,-,TRBJ2-5,CASSLAREETQYF,TGTGCCAGCAGCTTAGCTCGGGAAGAGACCCAGTACTTC
TRBV5-5,many,-,TRBJ1-2,CASSPDSYGYTF,TGTGCCAGCAGCCCCGACAGCTATGGCTACACCTTC
TRBV5-1,many,TRBD1,TRBJ2-4,CASSRTTGDGAKNIQYF,TGCGCCAGCAGCAGGACGACAGGGGACGGGGCCAAAAACATTCAGTACTTC
TRBV19,many,TRBD2,TRBJ2-7,CASSTLAGGRSYEQYF,TGTGCCAGTAGTACCTTAGCGGGGGGTCGCTCCTACGAGCAGTACTTC
TRBV7-6,many,-,TRBJ2-5,CASSSSGGARETQYF,TGTGCCAGCAGTTCGTCCGGCGGGGCCCGAGAGACCCAGTACTTC
TRBV18,-,-,TRBJ1-1,CASSGSRANTEAFF,TGTGCCAGCTCAGGTTCCAGGGCGAACACTGAAGCTTTCTTT
TRBV4-1,many,-,TRBJ2-5,CASSQDRGRGEYF,TGCGCCAGCAGCCAAGATCGGGGGAGAGGGGAGTACTTC
TRBV11-2,many,TRBD2,TRBJ2-2,CASSHLTSGAGELFF,TGTGCCAGCAGCCATTTGACTAGCGGAGCCGGGGAGCTGTTTTTT
TRBV5-1,many,TRBD1,TRBJ2-2,CASSSGGRGHTGELFF,TGCGCCAGCAGCTCTGGGGGCAGGGGGCACACCGGGGAGCTGTTTTTT
TRBV29-1,-,-,TRBJ2-3,CSVEEGIRTDTQYF,TGCAGCGTTGAAGAGGGAATTCGAACAGATACGCAGTATTTT
TRBV3-1,many,-,TRBJ2-2,CASGGRDTGELFF,TGTGCCAGCGGGGGGCGCGACACCGGGGAGCTGTTTTTT
TRBV7-2,many,-,TRBJ1-6,CASSGGWGMNSPLHF,TGTGCCAGCAGCGGCGGATGGGGTATGAATTCACCCCTCCACTTT
TRBV7-9,many,-,TRBJ1-2,CASSLGGPYGYTF,TGTGCCAGCAGCTTAGGGGGGCCCTATGGCTACACCTTC
TRBV2,-,-,TRBJ2-1,CASSLIKGSNEQFF,TGTGCCAGCAGCCTCATCAAGGGCTCCAATGAGCAGTTCTTC
TRBV2,many,-,TRBJ1-2,CASSADPTAYGYTF,TGTGCCAGCAGCGCCGATCCCACTGCCTATGGCTACACCTTC
TRBV5-1,many,TRBD1,TRBJ1-6,CASSLRDRNSPLHF,TGCGCCAGCAGCTTGCGGGACAGAAATTCACCCCTCCACTTT
TRBV3-1,-,-,TRBJ2-1,CASGRNASSYNEQFF,TGTGCCAGCGGCCGGAACGCGAGCTCCTACAATGAGCAGTTCTTC
TRBV20-1,many,-,TRBJ2-1,CSASRDFPSEQFF,TGCAGTGCTTCCCGGGACTTTCCTTCGGAGCAGTTCTTC
TRBV10-3,many,-,TRBJ2-1,CAISDRTSSNEQFF,TGTGCCATCAGTGATAGAACGTCTTCCAATGAGCAGTTCTTC
TRBV7-8,-,-,TRBJ2-2,CASSSGRVLHRELFF,TGTGCCAGCAGTTCCGGTCGGGTTCTCCACCGGGAGCTGTTTTTT
TRBV20-1,many,TRBD1,TRBJ1-1,CSARDVTGGNTEAFF,TGCAGTGCTAGAGATGTGACAGGGGGGAACACTGAAGCTTTCTTT
TRBV18,many,TRBD1,TRBJ1-4,CASSPPVDRGQKLFF,TGTGCCAGCTCACCACCTGTGGACAGGGGGCAAAAACTGTTTTTT
TRBV20-1,many,-,TRBJ2-3,CSLASTDTQYF,TGCAGTCTAGCGTCCACAGATACGCAGTATTTT
TRBV7-9,many,-,TRBJ2-1,CASSLYGTGGRNNEQFF,TGTGCCAGCAGCCTGTACGGGACCGGGGGCAGGAACAATGAGCAGTTCTTC
TRBV9,many,-,TRBJ2-5,CASSVGGSQETQYF,TGTGCCAGCAGCGTAGGTGGCAGCCAAGAGACCCAGTACTTC
TRBV3-1,many,-,TRBJ2-5,CASSRKASQETQYF,TGTGCCAGCAGCCGGAAGGCTTCTCAAGAGACCCAGTACTTC
TRBV11-3,-,TRBD1,TRBJ2-1,CASGLGGRGPYNEQFF,TGTGCCAGCGGCTTAGGTGGCAGGGGGCCTTACAATGAGCAGTTCTTC
TRBV20-1,many,-,TRBJ1-1,CSARYQNTEAFF,TGCAGTGCTAGATATCAGAACACTGAAGCTTTCTTT
TRBV5-1,-,-,TRBJ2-7,CASSANRGTNSYEQYF,TGCGCCAGCAGCGCAAACAGGGGGACTAACTCCTACGAGCAGTACTTC
TRBV7-6,many,-,TRBJ1-1,CASTRGGPEAFF,TGTGCCAGCACCAGAGGAGGCCCTGAAGCTTTCTTT
TRBV11-2,many,-,TRBJ2-2,CASSPRTNTGELFF,TGTGCCAGCAGCCCTCGGACGAACACCGGGGAGCTGTTTTTT
TRBV12-3/TRBV12-4,many,TRBD1,TRBJ2-2,CASRGTGIPGELFF,TGTGCCAGCCGGGGGACAGGAATTCCCGGGGAGCTGTTTTTT
TRBV3-1,many,-,TRBJ2-7,CASSLAPPGSPAYEQYF,TGTGCCAGCAGCCTCGCCCCACCGGGGTCCCCCGCCTACGAGCAGTACTTC
TRBV7-9,-,TRBD2,TRBJ2-1,CASSLVGGGAENEQFF,TGTGCCAGCAGCTTAGTGGGCGGGGGGGCCGAAAATGAGCAGTTCTTC
TRBV18,few,-,TRBJ1-1,CASSPDMQEAFF,TGTGCCAGCTCACCGGACATGCAAGAAGCTTTCTTT
TRBV5-1,-,-,TRBJ1-5,CASSIGGAQSQHF,TGCGCCAGCAGTATCGGGGGGGCTCAGTCCCAGCATTTT
TRBV30,few,TRBD1,TRBJ1-5,CAWEDRGLLQPQHF,TGTGCCTGGGAGGACAGGGGGCTGCTTCAGCCCCAGCATTTT